These 29 T cell receptor beta chains came from one sample sequenced in a study of T cells after posttransplantation cyclophosphamide. The repertoire was sequenced with immunoSEQ multiplex PCR; TCRdb's copy has only in-frame clones and lacks some. In total the sample includes under 30,000 clones, none of them seen once. The sample taken for sequencing was PBMCs. The receptors were gathered from a woman aged 55-69 years in good health, CMV-negative, and a related stem cell transplant donor.

In this sample, this clone turned up many times. J is TRBJ2-7 and V is TRBV5-4; D uncertain. Trimming removed 6 bases at V and 2 bases at J, with 3 bases between. The germline gives CDR1 SGHNT, CDR2 YYREEE (reference sequence). This CDR3 comprises 10 residues. The CDR3 coding sequence is TGTGCCAGCACCACCTACGAGCAGTACTTC. Protein product: CASTTYEQYF.

The V gene is TRBV30, the J gene TRBJ1-6; 7 bases line up with TRBD1. V lost 2 bases and J lost 6; bases outside the gene matches: 10. This CDR3 has 16 amino acids. Germline CDR1 and CDR2: GTSNPN and SVGIG (reference sequence). The CDR3 is CAWSSNPGQRNSPLHF. Here the CDR3 DNA reads TGTGCCTGGAGTTCCAATCCGGGACAGCGTAATTCACCCCTCCACTTT.

This clone was picked up many times. The rearrangement joins TRBV29-1 to TRBJ1-1; 7 nucleotides align to TRBD1. The CDR3 loop spans 15 amino acids. The V gene end was trimmed by 3 bases and the J gene end by 1 base; junction bases not matched to a gene: 8. Germline V gene data show CDR1 as SQVTM and CDR2 as ANQGSEA. The DNA for the CDR3 is TGCAGCGTTGATGGGCAGGGGGAGAGGAACACTGAAGCTTTCTTT. Protein product: CSVDGQGERNTEAFF.

This clone was recorded many times. V usage is TRBV30 and J usage is TRBJ2-5, with 7 nucleotides matching TRBD1. The CDR3 sequence is 15 residues long. CDR1 GTSNPN and CDR2 SVGIG come from the germline V gene (reference sequence). Unmatched junction bases numbered 10, after V lost 5 bases and J lost 1 base. As DNA, the CDR3 is TGTGCCTGGGGGCCGGGACAGTCTTCCCAAGAGACCCAGTACTTC. It translates to CAWGPGQSSQETQYF.

There are many counts of this clone. V usage is TRBV5-6 and J usage is TRBJ2-1, with a tentative D call TRBD2 (6 bases). The CDR3 runs to 14 residues. Germline CDR1 SGHDT, CDR2 YYEEEE. V dropped 4 bases and J dropped 1 base, with 9 bases sitting between them. CDR3 DNA sequence: TGTGCCAGCAGCACTGGACTATCCTACAATGAGCAGTTCTTC. This codes for CASSTGLSYNEQFF.

This clone was detected many times. The V gene is TRBV7-9, the J gene TRBJ1-1; D gene ambiguous. The germline CDR1 and CDR2 sequences are SEHNR and FQNEAQ (reference sequence). V was trimmed by 3 bases and J by 0 bases, leaving 5 bases between them. This CDR3 is 13 amino acids long. This CDR3 reads CASSFTVNTEAFF. DNA of the CDR3: TGTGCCAGCAGCTTTACGGTGAACACTGAAGCTTTCTTT.

In its sample, this clone was seen many times. CDR3 in amino acids: CASRGAGGNQPQHF. In DNA form, the CDR3 reads TGTGCCAGCCGCGGAGCAGGGGGCAATCAGCCCCAGCATTTT. The rearrangement links TRBV28 to TRBJ1-5; tentatively, D is TRBD1 (6 bases). Germline-derived CDR1 and CDR2 are MDHEN and SYDVKM. CDR3 length: 14 residues. V gave up 8 bases and J gave up 2 bases, with 13 bases separating them.

The V call is TRBV4-2, the J call TRBJ2-3, with TRBD2 identical over 7 bases. The V and J ends lost 1 base and 5 bases, in that order; junction bases with no gene match: 6. Germline V lookup: CDR1 LGHNA, CDR2 YNFKEQ. This CDR3 region has 15 residues. The CDR3 loop reads CASSQGGGSLDTQYF. The CDR3 bases are TGTGCCAGCAGCCAAGGGGGGGGGTCCCTAGATACGCAGTATTTT.

This chain connects TRBV30 to TRBJ1-5; TRBD1 might be the D (5 bases). V was pared by 5 bases and J by 2 bases, with 10 bases between. The CDR3 spans 13 residues. Germline CDR1 GTSNPN, CDR2 SVGIG (reference sequence). CDR3 DNA: TGTGCCTGGCAGGGTCGGGGCAATCAGCCCCAGCATTTT. This sequence encodes CAWQGRGNQPQHF.

This clone was detected many times. This chain joins TRBV6-6 and TRBJ1-5; D call uncertain. Trimming left V 8 bases short and J 11 bases short, with 13 bases between. This CDR3 contains 11 residues. Per the germline V gene, CDR1 is MNHNY and CDR2 is SVGAGI (reference sequence). For the CDR3, the DNA is TGTGCCAGCTCGACGTTTAGGGCCCAGCATTTT. Its translation is CASSTFRAQHF.

Ten or more counts support this clone. The chain couples TRBV12-3 or TRBV12-4 to TRBJ1-4; no clear D. The CDR3 consists of 8 residues. With 11 bases removed from V and 8 bases from J, the gap between germline ends came to 3 bases. The CDR3 nucleotides read TGTGCCGGCGAAAAACTGTTTTTT. This codes for CAGEKLFF.

This clone was seen at least ten times. V and J are TRBV10-3 and TRBJ1-5, with D possibly matching TRBD1 (5 bases). V was trimmed by 6 bases and J by 6 bases, leaving 12 bases between them. The CDR3 contains 13 residues. Germline V gene data show CDR1 as ENHRY and CDR2 as SYGVKD. CDR3: CAIRDSSGQPQHF. CDR3 coding DNA: TGTGCCATCAGAGACAGTAGCGGTCAGCCCCAGCATTTT.

This clone came up many times. The chain has TRBV7-2 and TRBJ1-6; possibly TRBD1 for D (6 bases). The CDR3 runs 16 residues. Trimming removed 6 bases from V and 2 bases from J, with 14 bases in between. Germline assignment: CDR1 SGHTA and CDR2 FQGNSA. In nucleotides, the CDR3 is TGTGCCAGCAGGATGGGGGGGGCGCCCTATAATTCACCCCTCCACTTT. Protein product: CASRMGGAPYNSPLHF. Drawing the rest from reference TRBV7-2 and TRBJ1-6, the complete variable domain is GAGVSQSPSNKVTEKGKDVELRCDPISGHTALYWYRQSLGQGLEFLIYFQGNSAPDKSGLPSDRFSAERTGGSVSTLTIQRTQQEDSAVYLCASRMGGAPYNSPLHFGNGTRLTVT.

In this sample, this clone turned up many times. This chain joins TRBV13 and TRBJ1-2; D call uncertain. Between the trimmed V and J ends, which lost 4 bases and 3 bases, there was a span of 12 bases. Germline values: CDR1 PRHDT, CDR2 FYEKMQ (reference sequence). This CDR3 is built from 14 residues. The CDR3 nucleotides read TGTGCCAGCAGCTCGCGGTCCGTGCACTATGGCTACACCTTC. It encodes CASSSRSVHYGYTF. Looking up the rest from reference TRBV13 and TRBJ1-2 gives the full variable domain: AAGVIQSPRHLIKEKRETATLKCYPIPRHDTVYWYQQGPGQDPQFLISFYEKMQSDKGSIPDRFSAQQFSDYHSELNMSSLELGDSALYFCASSSRSVHYGYTFGSGTRLTVV.

In its sample, this clone was seen many times. This sequence joins TRBV19 and TRBJ1-5; the match to TRBD1 covers 8 bases. Germline V gene sequence: CDR1 LNHDA, CDR2 SQIVND (reference sequence). CDR3 size: 17 residues. Losses at the gene ends were 7 bases for V and 0 bases for J; bases not matched to a gene: 11. This CDR3 is CASNDRGSTTSNQPQHF. The DNA of the CDR3 is TGTGCCAGTAACGACAGGGGAAGTACGACTAGCAATCAGCCCCAGCATTTT.

This clone was detected many times. The CDR3 spells CASSKLASNEQYF. CDR3 in DNA: TGTGCCAGCAGCAAACTGGCTAGCAACGAGCAGTACTTC. The chain joins TRBV9 to TRBJ2-7; D may be TRBD2 (5 bases). Germline V gene data show CDR1 as SGDLS and CDR2 as YYNGEE. Between the trimmed V and J ends, which lost 4 bases and 5 bases, there was a span of 13 bases. CDR3 length: 13 amino acids.

Many counts were recorded for this clone. The rearrangement uses TRBV6-5 and TRBJ2-1; 11 positions match TRBD2. Germline V gene sequence: CDR1 MNHEY, CDR2 SVGAGI. J gave up 7 bases and V 5 bases, and 7 bases lay outside the gene matches. The CDR3 runs to 15 residues. This CDR3 is CASSPTSGGWNEQFF. CDR3 DNA sequence: TGTGCCAGCAGTCCTACTAGCGGGGGCTGGAATGAGCAGTTCTTC.

This clone was seen ten or more times. The chain has TRBV5-1 and TRBJ1-2; 9 bases line up with TRBD1. This CDR3 spans 14 amino acids. Germline CDR1 and CDR2: SGHRS and YFSETQ. J was trimmed by 8 bases and V by 0 bases; bases with no gene match: 5. DNA of the CDR3: TGCGCCAGCAGCTTGGCGGGACAGGGAAAGGGCTACACCTTC. This translates into CASSLAGQGKGYTF.

This clone was observed many times. The chain has TRBV28 and TRBJ2-7; 11 bases fit TRBD2. This CDR3 spans 14 amino acids. After removal of 6 bases from V and 6 bases from J, the junction contained 7 bases not matched to a gene. Germline V gene data show CDR1 as MDHEN and CDR2 as SYDVKM. The CDR3 protein is CASRTGTSGTEQYF. CDR3 nucleotides: TGTGCCAGCAGAACCGGGACTAGCGGTACCGAGCAGTACTTC.

The chain joins TRBV2 to TRBJ2-2; 11 nucleotides line up with TRBD2. Germline CDR1 reads SNHLY; CDR2 reads FYNNEI. V lost 1 base, J lost 5 bases, and 0 bases stayed unmatched. The CDR3 loop spans 15 amino acids. CDR3 in DNA: TGTGCCAGCAGTGAAGGACTAGCGGGGACCGGGGAGCTGTTTTTT. It specifies CASSEGLAGTGELFF.

This clone was counted many times. The rearrangement links TRBV4-1 to TRBJ2-3; the match to TRBD2 covers 9 bases. The V gene's germline CDR1 is MGHRA and CDR2 YSYEKL. This CDR3 has 16 residues. The junction had 9 bases not matched to a gene; V was cut back by 3 bases and J by 5 bases. In DNA form, the CDR3 reads TGCGCCAGCAGCCAGCTATTAGCGGGGGTCGTAGATACGCAGTATTTT. Amino acid sequence: CASSQLLAGVVDTQYF.

This clone was counted many times. The chain links TRBV9 to TRBJ1-1; the match to TRBD1 covers 7 bases. Germline assignment: CDR1 SGDLS and CDR2 YYNGEE. The junction had 6 bases not matched to a gene; V was cut back by 0 bases and J by 1 base. CDR3 length: 16 amino acids. The CDR3 loop reads CASSVVEGAANTEAFF. The CDR3, as DNA: TGTGCCAGCAGCGTAGTAGAGGGGGCAGCGAACACTGAAGCTTTCTTT.

In its sample, this clone was seen a few times. The chain recombines TRBV11-3 with TRBJ2-7, with 12 bases fitting TRBD1. The CDR3 runs 16 residues. From germline, CDR1 is SGHNT and CDR2 YENEEA. CDR3 amino acids: CASRFASRDRGREQYF. CDR3 nucleotide sequence: TGTGCAAGTCGCTTCGCCTCCCGGGACAGGGGGCGAGAGCAGTACTTC.

This clone was seen at least ten times. The chain joins TRBV4-3 to TRBJ1-3; tentative D call: TRBD1 (6 bases). Deletions cut 4 bases from V and 0 bases from J, with 16 bases between. Per germline, CDR1 LGHNA and CDR2 YSLEER. The CDR3 loop spans 17 amino acids. CDR3 sequence (DNA): TGCGCCAGCAGCCCATCCTTCGGCAGGGGCTCTGGAAACACCATATATTTT. Amino acid sequence: CASSPSFGRGSGNTIYF.

This chain connects TRBV6-5 to TRBJ1-2; 7 bases map to TRBD1. The CDR3 consists of 14 residues. V gave up 2 bases and J gave up 4 bases; unmatched junction bases: 4. CDR1 and CDR2 (germline): MNHEY, SVGAGI. The CDR3: CASSYNRGSYGYTF. CDR3 sequence (DNA): TGTGCCAGCAGTTACAACAGGGGTTCCTATGGCTACACCTTC.

This clone came up many times. This chain links TRBV5-1 with TRBJ2-5; TRBD1 agrees at 7 bases. With V trimmed by 0 bases and J by 5 bases, 7 bases remained unmatched. Per germline, CDR1 SGHRS and CDR2 YFSETQ. This CDR3 is built from 15 residues. The DNA of the CDR3 is TGCGCCAGCAGCTTGGCCGGGACAGCGAGGGAGACCCAGTACTTC. Translation: CASSLAGTARETQYF.

Ten or more counts support this clone. Other nucleotide sequences from this sample produce the same CDR3. This chain joins TRBV12-3 or TRBV12-4 and TRBJ2-3; TRBD2 agrees at 7 bases. This CDR3 region has 14 residues. The V and J ends lost 4 bases and 0 bases, in that order; junction bases with no gene match: 1. The CDR3 DNA sequence: TGTGCCAGCAGTTCTAGCGGAAGCACAGATACGCAGTATTTT. This translates into CASSSSGSTDTQYF.

This clone was seen only a few times. The chain carries TRBV2 and TRBJ2-1, with 10 bases matching TRBD2. Germline assignment: CDR1 SNHLY and CDR2 FYNNEI. The J segment lost 7 bases and the V segment lost 8 bases, leaving 14 bases of the junction unmatched. The length of the CDR3 is 16 residues. CDR3 DNA: TGTGCCAGCCAGGGAGGAGCGGGGGGGCTTCTAAATGAGCAGTTCTTC. Amino acid sequence: CASQGGAGGLLNEQFF.

This clone was detected ten times or more. The chain joins TRBV28 to TRBJ2-7; tentative D call: TRBD1 (7 bases). The CDR3 sequence is 14 residues long. Germline loops: CDR1 MDHEN, CDR2 SYDVKM. Trimming removed 7 bases from V and 6 bases from J, with 19 bases in between. Written as DNA, the CDR3 is TGTGCCAGCACCCAGGGGGACTCCCGTGGCGAGCAGTACTTC. It translates to CASTQGDSRGEQYF.